The entry below describes one T cell receptor (beta chain). It has no known antigen specificity. Qualities for individual bases were not recorded, and no much larger clone is one base off. Counted from cysteine to phenylalanine, this CDR3 has 15 amino acids. Only the CDR3 part of the read is kept: 45 bases, read in frame from the first base. Looking up the germline V gene yields CDR1 LGHNA and CDR2 YNFKEQ. Trimmed from V: 1 base; trimmed from J: 6 bases; junction bases lacking a gene match: 4. Using the immunoSEQ hsTCRbeta Kit, TCR beta CDR3 regions were sequenced from DNA. The study's own analysis went as follows. TCR sequencing data were analysed with the ImmunoSEQ Analyzer. T cell clonality was defined as 1 minus Pielou's evenness computed on productive rearrangements. To measure T cell diversity, the inverse Simpson index was applied to productive templates. T cell density was expressed as TCR beta template counts normalized to usable DNA, with usable DNA estimated by amplifying and sequencing housekeeping genes. TCR metrics were compared across histologic stages using two-sided Kruskal-Wallis tests. What TCRdb holds here is the immuneACCESS table cut down to in-frame rearrangements. Part of the clones is not present; checked against another copy, under half of the missing clones reflect an unresolved V gene, and the others are unexplained. The V and J calls and clone size are taken from that table; D and trimming were inferred from the DNA. This sample gives 37,000 or so clones in total; roughly 68% of them show up just once. Together, the top ten hold approximately 6.1% of the sample.

Resection was performed on patients in Japan or China between the mid-2010s and the late 2010s. Histologic diagnosis of each case was confirmed independently by two lung cancer pathologists on H&E slides. Macro-dissection after pathologic assessment enriched premalignant or tumor cells for nucleic acid extraction. DNA was isolated from FFPE tissue using the AllPrep DNA/RNA FFPE Kit. The data were taken from a study of immune evolution from preneoplasia to lung adenocarcinoma (dated by TCRdb to the early 2020s). Study-level background: HLA loss of heterozygosity was observed in approximately 7%, 15% and 30% of AIS, MIA and ADC lesions, respectively, and was not observed in any AAH lesions. The study used immune gene expression, TCR sequencing and multiplex immunofluorescence to profile the immune contexture of lung adenocarcinoma precursors and invasive adenocarcinoma. Resected precursor lesions (AAH, AIS, MIA) and invasive adenocarcinomas were each compared against paired morphologically normal lung tissue. The sample size depended on which specimens were available, not on a prior power calculation. The immune data were integrated with whole exome sequencing and methylation data obtained from the same cohort of nodules. The overall cohort comprised 53 patients with pulmonary nodules who underwent surgical resection. TCR sequencing data came from a few dozen patients. According to the study, around 99 samples were used for TCR sequencing. POLYSOLVER was used to infer class I HLA alleles from exome data, and LOHHLA was used to detect allele-specific HLA loss.

Broad study findings and their caveats: Clonality was highest in normal lung, while later-stage lesions appeared to have lower clonality but higher T cell density and diversity. KRAS-mutant nodules showed the highest T cell clonality compared with EGFR-mutant or double wild-type lesions. Normal lung had the highest top T cell clone frequencies, which appeared to decline progressively from AAH through AIS, MIA and invasive adenocarcinoma. Because every patient came from Japan and China, how well the results apply to Western populations was uncertain. The findings were based on association rather than direct causation, and larger cohorts with long-term follow-up and longitudinal biopsies were deemed needed.

Sequencing was performed on FFPE invasive lung adenocarcinoma tissue. The cell subset or site label, as the study defines it: frankly invasive lung adenocarcinoma (ADC). The origin of this receptor is a person in their sixties or seventies with lung adenocarcinoma. Recombination connected TRBV4-2 to TRBJ1-4; TRBD1 fits 8 bases in the junction. In nucleotides, the sequence is TGTGCCAGCAGCCAAGGGACAGGGTGGGATGAAAAACTGTTTTTT. Its protein reads: CASSQGTGWDEKLFF.